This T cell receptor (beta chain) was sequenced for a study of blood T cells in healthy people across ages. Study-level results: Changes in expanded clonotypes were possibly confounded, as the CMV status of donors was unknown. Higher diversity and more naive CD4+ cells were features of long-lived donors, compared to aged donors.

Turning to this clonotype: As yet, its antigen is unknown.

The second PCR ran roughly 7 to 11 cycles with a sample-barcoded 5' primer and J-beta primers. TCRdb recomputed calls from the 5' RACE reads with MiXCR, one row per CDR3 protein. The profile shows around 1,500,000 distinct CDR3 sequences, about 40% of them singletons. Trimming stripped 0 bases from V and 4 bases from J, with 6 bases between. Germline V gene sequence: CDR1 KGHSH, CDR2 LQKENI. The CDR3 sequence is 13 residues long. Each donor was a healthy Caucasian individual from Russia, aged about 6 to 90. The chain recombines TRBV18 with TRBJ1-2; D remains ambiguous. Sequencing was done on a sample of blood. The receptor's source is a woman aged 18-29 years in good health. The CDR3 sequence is CASSPPSVYGYTF. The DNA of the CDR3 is TGTGCCAGCTCACCACCGTCGGTCTATGGCTACACCTTC.